Described below is a single T cell receptor beta chain sequence and its context. Trimming cost V 1 base and J 10 bases, with 11 bases left between them. The germline V gene encodes CDR1 SGHTS and CDR2 YDEGEE. The CDR3 loop spans 12 amino acids. Generated by immunoSEQ multiplex PCR, the TCRdb table keeps only in-frame clones and is missing some. The data hold fewer than 110,000 clones, with about 90% observed a single time. The sample is drawn from a study of T cell changes during pregnancy in multiple sclerosis. The clonotype was recovered from a female donor with multiple sclerosis, enrolled in a pregnancy study. The sample in question was peripheral blood, obtained after pregnancy. V and J are TRBV5-8 and TRBJ1-1, with D perhaps matching TRBD1 (5 bases). CDR3 in DNA: TGTGCCAGCAGCTTGATCAGGGAGGTAGCTTTCTTT. Translated: CASSLIREVAFF.